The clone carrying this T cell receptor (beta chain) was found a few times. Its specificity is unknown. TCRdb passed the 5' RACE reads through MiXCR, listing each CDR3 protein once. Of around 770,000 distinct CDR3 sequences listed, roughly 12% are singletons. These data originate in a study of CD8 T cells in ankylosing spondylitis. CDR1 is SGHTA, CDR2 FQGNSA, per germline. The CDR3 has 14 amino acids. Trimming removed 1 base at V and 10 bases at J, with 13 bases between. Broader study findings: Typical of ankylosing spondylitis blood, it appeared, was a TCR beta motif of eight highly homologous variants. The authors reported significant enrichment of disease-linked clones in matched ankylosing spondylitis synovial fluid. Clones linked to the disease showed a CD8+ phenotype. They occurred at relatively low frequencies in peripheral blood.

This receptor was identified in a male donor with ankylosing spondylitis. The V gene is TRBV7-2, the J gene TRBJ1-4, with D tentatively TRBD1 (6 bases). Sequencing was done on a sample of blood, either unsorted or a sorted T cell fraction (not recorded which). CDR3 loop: CASSLGRGSRKLFF. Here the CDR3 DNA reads TGTGCCAGCAGCTTAGGCAGGGGAAGTCGAAAACTGTTTTTT.